The clone carrying this T cell receptor (beta chain) was detected ten times or more. These data are taken from a study of tumor-infiltrating lymphocytes in primary liver carcinoma. Study at large: Productive TCRbeta read yields ran from roughly 3.65 to 7.13 million per sample and were similar between tissues.

From unsorted bulk tissue weighing roughly 19-32 mg, DNA and RNA were co-extracted. Five distinct regions per tumor were sampled. Over 85% of the cells in every tumor sample were viable tumor cells. V lost 6 bases, J lost 9 bases, and 4 bases stayed unmatched. The CDR3 is 12 amino acids. The germline gives CDR1 MNHNS, CDR2 SASEGT. With approximately 470 ng total RNA as template and a constant-region primer, TCR beta cDNA was made. Library construction for TCR beta comprised three nested multiplex PCR rounds performed with slightly modified ARM-PCR. TRBV1-TRBV30 forward primers paired with a C-beta reverse primer were used in the first two PCR rounds, which ran approximately 10 cycles each. TCRdb re-called the multiplex PCR reads through MiXCR, storing one row per CDR3 protein. The sample records 95,000 to 150,000 distinct CDR3 sequences, less than 80% being singletons.

The specimen sequenced was liver tumor tissue from sampling region 1. The subset is: tumor region T1, superior pole. This chain connects TRBV6-1 to TRBJ1-5, with TRBD1 matching 8 bases. The receptor comes from a woman aged 60-75 years with primary liver carcinoma and hepatitis B virus infection. The CDR3 DNA reads TGTGCCAGCAGGGACAGGGTGGTGCCCCAGCATTTT. It is translated as CASRDRVVPQHF.